Below, 17 T cell receptor beta chains from the same sample are listed, as sequenced in a study of Graves' ophthalmopathy and Graves' hyperthyroidism. RNA transcripts were the template, and TCR beta CDR3 regions were amplified from them. RT-PCR with HTBI primers came first, then second-round multiplex PCR. TCRdb recomputed calls from the multiplex PCR reads with MiXCR, one row per CDR3 protein. The sample includes about 600,000 distinct CDR3 sequences, about 40% of them seen just once. The sequencing input was peripheral blood or thyroid tissue (not recorded which). Receptors originate from an adult man with Graves' hyperthyroidism.

This clonotype was detected a few times. The chain links TRBV28 to TRBJ1-2; D unclear. Looked up from germline, CDR1 is MDHEN and CDR2 is SYDVKM. This CDR3 contains 15 residues. Trimming shortened V by 6 bases and J by 2 bases, and 16 bases separated the two germline ends. As DNA, the CDR3 is TGTGCCAGCAGAAATCGTGTGAGAGTAAACTATGGCTACACCTTC. It encodes CASRNRVRVNYGYTF.

This clonotype has at least ten counts. V usage is TRBV7-8 and J usage is TRBJ2-6; 7 bases agree with TRBD1. Looked up from germline, CDR1 is SGHVS and CDR2 is FQNEAQ. The CDR3 is made up of 15 amino acids. With 5 bases clipped from V and 2 bases from J, the junction kept 3 bases outside the gene matches. As DNA, the CDR3 is TGTGCCAGCAGCGCCACAGGGGCTGGGGCCAACGTCCTGACTTTC. As protein: CASSATGAGANVLTF.

J is TRBJ2-5 and V is TRBV7-8, with D possibly called TRBD1 or TRBD2 (5 bases each). This CDR3 has 16 amino acids. Germline lookup yields CDR1 SGHVS and CDR2 FQNEAQ. V was clipped by 1 base and J by 0 bases, with 12 bases between them. CDR3 bases: TGTGCCAGCAGCTTAGGGAGTGGGGGATACCAAGAGACCCAGTACTTC. Translating gives CASSLGSGGYQETQYF.

With regard to this clonotype: Since a much larger clone is just one base distant, this may be a read error. This chain uses TRBV9 with TRBJ1-5, with TRBD1 identical over 7 bases. The CDR3 loop spans 15 amino acids. Per the germline V gene, CDR1 is SGDLS and CDR2 is YYNGEE. Germline trimming cut 1 base from V and 4 bases from J; bases unmatched to any gene: 5. The CDR3 nucleotides are TGTGCCAGCAGCGTAACCGGACAGGCTAATCAGCCCCAGCATTTT. Protein: CASSVTGQANQPQHF.

The rearrangement joins TRBV19 to TRBJ2-7; the D is unclear. The J call is uncertain, as TRBJ2-1 better fits the DNA end. CDR3 length: 13 residues. CDR1 is LNHDA and CDR2 is SQIVND in the germline V gene (reference sequence). CDR3 loop: CATPDPNPHEQFF. CDR3 nucleotides: TGTGCCACGCCGGACCCGAACCCACATGAGCAGTTCTTC.

This clonotype was counted a few times. The chain uses TRBV15 and TRBJ2-3, with 12 bases lining up with TRBD2. J lost 3 bases, V lost 1 base, and 2 bases had no gene match. From germline, CDR1 is LNHNV and CDR2 YYDKDF (reference sequence). The CDR3 covers 16 residues. The CDR3 DNA is TGTGCCACCAGCAGAGGACTAGCGGGAGCGACAGATACGCAGTATTTT. Protein product: CATSRGLAGATDTQYF. Together with reference TRBV15 and TRBJ2-3, the CDR3 gives the full variable domain: DAMVIQNPRYQVTQFGKPVTLSCSQTLNHNVMYWYQQKSSQAPKLLFHYYDKDFNNEADTPDNFQSRRPNTSFCFLDIRSPGLGDTAMYLCATSRGLAGATDTQYFGPGTRLTVL.

This clonotype was recorded many times. The rearrangement uses TRBV5-8 and TRBJ2-7; D may be TRBD1 (6 bases). Trimming shortened V by 1 base and J by 0 bases, and 11 bases separated the two germline ends. The CDR3 is 15 residues long. Germline lookup yields CDR1 SGHTS and CDR2 YDEGEE. As DNA, the CDR3 is TGTGCCAGCAGCTTGTTCCCGGACAGCTCCTACGAGCAGTACTTC. It yields the protein CASSLFPDSSYEQYF. The complete variable domain, with remaining parts taken from reference TRBV5-8 and TRBJ2-7, reads EAGVTQSPTHLIKTRGQQATLRCSPISGHTSVYWYQQALGLGLQFLLWYDEGEERNRGNFPPRFSGRQFPNYSSELNVNALELEDSALYLCASSLFPDSSYEQYFGPGTRLTVT.

This chain links TRBV19 with TRBJ2-5, with 15 bases identical to TRBD2. This CDR3 comprises 17 residues. J gave up 1 base and V 5 bases, and 5 bases lay outside the gene matches. CDR1 and CDR2 (germline): LNHDA, SQIVND (reference sequence). The CDR3 DNA follows: TGTGCCAGTAGTTGGGGACTAGCGGGAGGCAGCCAAGAGACCCAGTACTTC. Amino acids: CASSWGLAGGSQETQYF.

This clonotype was recorded at least ten times. The J gene is TRBJ2-2, the V gene TRBV9, with no clear D. Germline V gives CDR1 SGDLS, CDR2 YYNGEE. The CDR3 length is 13 residues. The V and J ends lost 1 base and 2 bases respectively, with 3 bases between them. This CDR3 reads CASSVSNTGELFF. CDR3 nucleotide sequence: TGTGCCAGCAGCGTATCCAACACCGGGGAGCTGTTTTTT.

The rearrangement joins TRBV2 to TRBJ2-1; TRBD2 agrees at 9 bases. Germline-derived CDR1 and CDR2 are SNHLY and FYNNEI. J lost 8 bases, V lost 7 bases, and 6 bases had no gene match. CDR3 length: 13 residues. The CDR3 DNA is TGTGCCAGCATCGGGACTAGCAGCGATGAGCAGTTCTTC. It specifies CASIGTSSDEQFF.

A single count supports this clonotype. One end of the junction does not line up with germline, which may come from a read error. V and J are TRBV7-2 and TRBJ2-7; D call uncertain. CDR1 is SGHTA, CDR2 FQGNSA, per germline. This CDR3 is 12 amino acids long. The chain's CDR3 is CASTMRIHEQYF. The DNA of the CDR3 is TGTGCCAGCACCATGAGGATCCATGAGCAGTATTTC.

This clonotype has ten or more counts. The V call is TRBV20-1, the J call TRBJ2-5; 10 bases are a match to TRBD1. Losses at the gene ends were 2 bases for V and 7 bases for J; bases not matched to a gene: 16. Germline V CDR1 and CDR2: DFQATT, SNEGSKA (reference sequence). This CDR3 comprises 17 residues. The CDR3 coding sequence is TGCAGTGCTAGATCTAGCGTGGACAGGGGGTTTTTCGGGACCCAGTACTTC. This encodes CSARSSVDRGFFGTQYF.

This clonotype was picked up many times. The chain links TRBV20-1 to TRBJ1-2; no clear D. The CDR3 covers 14 residues. The V and J ends lost 0 bases and 5 bases respectively, with 13 bases between them. Germline CDR1 is DFQATT and CDR2 is SNEGSKA (reference sequence). CDR3: CSARDRQKTYGYTF. As DNA, the CDR3 is TGCAGTGCTAGAGATCGTCAGAAGACTTATGGCTACACCTTC.

At least ten counts were recorded for this clonotype. The chain recombines TRBV7-8 with TRBJ1-5, with D perhaps TRBD1 (6 bases). V lost 2 bases and J lost 1, with 12 bases in between. Germline CDR1 is SGHVS and CDR2 is FQNEAQ. The CDR3 has 16 residues. The CDR3 coding sequence is TGTGCCAGCAGCTTAAGCAGGGGCGTGAGCAATCAGCCCCAGCATTTT. Translation: CASSLSRGVSNQPQHF. Drawing the rest from reference TRBV7-8 and TRBJ1-5, the complete variable domain is GAGVSQSPRYKVAKRGQDVALRCDPISGHVSLFWYQQALGQGPEFLTYFQNEAQLDKSGLPSDRFFAERPEGSVSTLKIQRTQQEDSAVYLCASSLSRGVSNQPQHFGDGTRLSIL.

Many counts were recorded for this clonotype. The chain couples TRBV25-1 to TRBJ1-5; TRBD1 matches at 7 bases. The CDR3 has 19 amino acids. The V segment lost 4 bases and the J segment 2 bases; nucleotides outside the gene matches: 17. Germline assignment: CDR1 MGHDK and CDR2 SYGVNS. CDR3 amino acids: CASSGSVEDRTPGNQPQHF. CDR3 nucleotide sequence: TGTGCCAGCAGTGGGTCGGTTGAGGACAGGACCCCTGGCAATCAGCCCCAGCATTTT.

The rearrangement links TRBV25-1 to TRBJ2-3, with D perhaps matching TRBD1 (5 bases). CDR3 length: 16 residues. Germline CDR1 is MGHDK and CDR2 is SYGVNS. The V end lost 3 bases, the J end lost 3 bases, and 16 bases lay between the germline ends. The CDR3 loop reads CASSDPREGVTDTQYF. CDR3 nucleotides: TGTGCCAGCAGTGATCCCAGGGAAGGAGTAACAGATACGCAGTATTTT.

This clonotype was seen repeatedly, ten times or more. The V gene is TRBV20-1, the J gene TRBJ2-5; 7 bases are a match to TRBD2. This CDR3 contains 13 residues. Per germline, CDR1 DFQATT and CDR2 SNEGSKA (reference sequence). V lost 3 bases and J lost 4; bases outside the gene matches: 5. The CDR3 loop reads CSASSWGGETQYF. The CDR3 DNA reads as TGCAGTGCTAGTAGTTGGGGGGGAGAGACCCAGTACTTC.